A selection of T cell receptor beta chains follows, all from one sample in a study of T cells in Graves' hyperthyroidism and ophthalmopathy. Each CDR3 protein is one row after TCRdb ran MiXCR on the multiplex PCR reads. The data show about 540,000 distinct CDR3 sequences, around 45% seen once. The sequencing sample was made of peripheral blood or thyroid tissue (not recorded which). The receptors stem from a woman between 18 and 30 years old with Graves' hyperthyroidism. CDR3s include the opening cysteine and the closing phenylalanine or tryptophan.

V,CDR3
TRBV27,CASSFRGRTGQPQHF
TRBV9,CASSVTSGRPRTVEDYGYTF
TRBV11-2,CASSLVSRRSSLHF
TRBV15,CATSRDEGVASYNEQFF
TRBV24-1,CATPPRTGAVRYGYTF
TRBV7-9,CASSLYICSAGTGSMSGGYTF
TRBV27,CASSETGLPYGYTF
TRBV24-1,CATSDTGLAGDREQFF
TRBV20-1,CSAAPPGGLVEKLFF
TRBV6-1,CASSVVRGQYEHF
TRBV15,CATERGEYEQYF
TRBV19,CASGDREAFF
TRBV29-1,CSVGHGDTPYEQYF
TRBV29-1,CSVGLAGAGELFF
TRBV19,CASSSGRGTDEKLFF
TRBV4-2,CASSQDDPERMDGYTF
TRBV28,CASSPETSFYEQYF
TRBV15,CATSTSGGTGANVLTF
TRBV29-1,CSVTGLPGYEQYF
TRBV29-1,CSATGDNQPQHF
TRBV7-9,CASSPDTGAYF
TRBV29-1,CSVLNTGDRYEQYF
TRBV2,CASSGSSRNTEAFF
TRBV20-1,CSARDFSSGNTIYF
TRBV29-1,CSVTRDTNEKLFF
TRBV6-1,CASSPHGGNYGYTF
TRBV5-1,CASSLAGLNQPQHF
TRBV19,CASSIGRTSNEKLFF
TRBV12-5,CASGLVLPGQGVYEQYF
TRBV7-9,CASSNAALGGNQPQHF